These 11 T cell receptor beta chains were all obtained from the same sample, sequenced in a study of blood T cell repertoires in COVID-19. Data came from immunoSEQ multiplex PCR; TCRdb stores just in-frame clones and leaves some out. In the table there are 280,000 or so clones, 80% to 90% of which are singletons. The sequenced material came from peripheral blood. These receptors were obtained from a woman between 45 and 65 years old who had recovered from COVID-19.

V usage is TRBV29-1 and J usage is TRBJ2-3; TRBD2 matches at 9 bases. Germline V gene data show CDR1 as SQVTM and CDR2 as ANQGSEA. V lost 1 base and J lost 0; bases outside the gene matches: 2. This CDR3 comprises 15 residues. The CDR3 region is CSVEAAGGSTDTQYF. The CDR3 nucleotides are TGCAGCGTTGAAGCAGCGGGGGGTAGCACAGATACGCAGTATTTT.

This chain uses TRBV12-3 or TRBV12-4 with TRBJ1-1; TRBD1 might be the D (5 bases). CDR3 size: 10 residues. Trimming took off 11 bases at V and 7 bases at J, with 11 bases between the two ends. The CDR3 loop reads CASGGGEAFF. In DNA form, the CDR3 reads TGTGCCTCCGGGGGAGGTGAAGCTTTCTTT.

The V call is TRBV6-6, the J call TRBJ1-3; 7 bases are a match to TRBD1. This CDR3 is 15 amino acids long. Germline values: CDR1 MNHNY, CDR2 SVGAGI (reference sequence). Trimming took 6 bases from V and 3 from J; bases not matched to a gene: 8. The CDR3 region is CASSPDRVDGNTIYF. The CDR3 bases are TGTGCCAGCAGCCCCGACAGGGTGGATGGAAACACCATATATTTT.

The chain recombines TRBV7-9 with TRBJ2-5; a possible D gene is TRBD2 (6 bases). The germline V gene has CDR1 SEHNR and CDR2 FQNEAQ (reference sequence). Trimming pared 5 bases from V and 5 bases from J, leaving 9 bases between. The CDR3 is made up of 12 amino acids. The CDR3 reads CASSQEGETQYF. CDR3 in DNA: TGTGCCAGCAGCCAGGAGGGGGAGACCCAGTACTTC. Full variable domain (remainder filled in from reference TRBV7-9 and TRBJ2-5): DTGVSQNPRHKITKRGQNVTFRCDPISEHNRLYWYRQTLGQGPEFLTYFQNEAQLEKSRLLSDRFSAERPKGSFSTLEIQRTEQGDSAMYLCASSQEGETQYFGPGTRLLVL.

This chain links TRBV9 with TRBJ2-7; 10 bases align to TRBD2. The CDR3 runs 17 residues. The germline V gene encodes CDR1 SGDLS and CDR2 YYNGEE. V was pared by 4 bases and J by 0 bases, with 10 bases of the junction left unmatched. The CDR3: CASSFRLAGQSSYEQYF. CDR3 DNA sequence: TGTGCCAGCAGCTTCCGACTAGCGGGCCAAAGCTCCTACGAGCAGTACTTC.

This chain links TRBV12-5 with TRBJ2-1; 7 nucleotides match TRBD1. CDR1 LGHNT and CDR2 FRNRAP come from the germline V gene. The CDR3 is 13 residues long. Germline trimming cut 2 bases from V and 9 bases from J; bases unmatched to any gene: 4. CDR3 amino acids: CASGLTGVAEQFF. The CDR3, as DNA: TGTGCTAGTGGTTTGACAGGGGTGGCTGAGCAGTTCTTC.

This clone was seen a handful of times. This sequence joins TRBV28 and TRBJ2-7; D gene unclear. Trimming took off 7 bases at V and 0 bases at J, with 22 bases between the two ends. The germline V gene has CDR1 MDHEN and CDR2 SYDVKM. The CDR3 loop spans 17 amino acids. The CDR3 sequence is CASIKYGERLSSYEQYF. The CDR3 nucleotides read TGTGCCAGCATCAAGTACGGCGAGCGCCTTAGCTCCTACGAGCAGTACTTC.

This chain links TRBV7-2 with TRBJ1-1; D is perhaps TRBD1 (6 bases). Germline CDR1 is SGHTA and CDR2 is FQGNSA. Trimming removed 5 bases from V and 0 bases from J, with 10 bases in between. The CDR3 is 14 amino acids. CDR3 DNA sequence: TGTGCCAGCAGCACACGACAGGTGAACACTGAAGCTTTCTTT. As protein: CASSTRQVNTEAFF.

The chain couples TRBV29-1 to TRBJ1-2, with 9 bases aligning to TRBD1. The CDR3 is 12 amino acids. Unmatched junction bases numbered 7, after V lost 8 bases and J lost 6 bases. Germline values: CDR1 SQVTM, CDR2 ANQGSEA. CDR3 nucleotides: TGCAGCAGCTACAGGGGGCTCAATGGCTACACCTTC. Its translation is CSSYRGLNGYTF.

This chain joins TRBV13 and TRBJ2-2; tentatively, D is TRBD2 (6 bases). Trimming pared 4 bases from V and 5 bases from J, leaving 14 bases between. The CDR3 runs to 15 residues. CDR1 and CDR2 (germline): PRHDT, FYEKMQ (reference sequence). Here the CDR3 reads CASSSLAGGTGELFF. CDR3 in DNA: TGTGCCAGCAGCTCCCTGGCCGGGGGTACCGGGGAGCTGTTTTTT. Complete variable domain (other parts from reference TRBV13 and TRBJ2-2): AAGVIQSPRHLIKEKRETATLKCYPIPRHDTVYWYQQGPGQDPQFLISFYEKMQSDKGSIPDRFSAQQFSDYHSELNMSSLELGDSALYFCASSSLAGGTGELFFGEGSRLTVL.

The V and J genes are TRBV28 and TRBJ2-7, with 10 bases identical to TRBD1. CDR3 length: 16 amino acids. Losses at the gene ends were 5 bases for V and 3 bases for J; bases not matched to a gene: 10. CDR1 and CDR2 (germline): MDHEN, SYDVKM. CDR3 region: CASSRSGTGEGYEQYF. The CDR3 bases are TGTGCCAGCAGTCGCTCCGGGACAGGGGAAGGCTACGAGCAGTACTTC.